The rows below give T cell receptor beta chains drawn from one sample of a study of blood T cell repertoires in COVID-19. Here immunoSEQ multiplex PCR was the method, and the copy in TCRdb shows in-frame clones only, minus some. The table shows tens of thousands of clones, with about 89% occurring only once. The sequenced sample was peripheral blood. The source is a man aged 65 to 79 with active COVID-19. The CDR3 runs from the conserved cysteine through the conserved F or W. D genes are given only for firm matches. Clone sizes are given selectively: once, few, many, or a class where the clone is expanded.

once	NA	TRBV6-2/TRBV6-3	TRBJ2-3	TGTGCCAGCAGTCAGGGACAAGTAAGCACAGATACGCAGTATTTT	CASSQGQVSTDTQYF
NA	NA	TRBV4-3	TRBJ1-2	TGCGCCAGCAGCCAAGATCTTGTCGCCGGGTACGGCTACACCTTC	CASSQDLVAGYGYTF
NA	NA	TRBV30	TRBJ1-3	TGTGCCTGGAGCCCGGATTGGAGCTCTGGAAACACCATATATTTT	CAWSPDWSSGNTIYF
NA	NA	TRBV27	TRBJ1-2	TGTGCCAGCAGTTGGACAGTCGATAACTATGGCTACACCTTC	CASSWTVDNYGYTF
few	NA	TRBV12-3/TRBV12-4	TRBJ2-7	TGTGCCAGCAGTTTAATTCCATACGAGCAGTACTTC	CASSLIPYEQYF
NA	NA	TRBV3-1/TRBV3-2	TRBJ2-7	TGTGCCAGCAGCCAGGGGGCAGTTGGGACCTACGAGCAGTACTTC	CASSQGAVGTYEQYF
NA	TRBD1	TRBV25-1	TRBJ1-2	TGTGCCAGCCTAGACAGGGGGAACTATGGCTACACCTTC	CASLDRGNYGYTF
NA	NA	TRBV11-2	TRBJ2-7	TGTGCCAGCAGCTTGTCCAGGGTCAACGAGCAGTACTTC	CASSLSRVNEQYF
NA	TRBD2	TRBV3-1/TRBV3-2	TRBJ2-3	TGTGCCAGCAGCCCCCGGGTAGCGGGGGGTGAGGATACGCAGTATTTT	CASSPRVAGGEDTQYF
few	TRBD1	TRBV7-3	TRBJ2-3	TGTGCCAGCAGCTTAACCCCGTCGACAGGGTCCCCTGCGACGCAGTATTTT	CASSLTPSTGSPATQYF
NA	TRBD1	TRBV2	TRBJ2-1	TGTGCCAGCAGTGTAGGGACAGGGGCTTATGAGCAGTTCTTC	CASSVGTGAYEQFF
once	NA	TRBV11-2	TRBJ2-7	TGTGCCAGCAGCTTAGATCAAAACACAGGGCACGAGCAGTACTTC	CASSLDQNTGHEQYF
NA	NA	TRBV29-1	TRBJ1-1	TGCAGCGTAGCACAGGGTCACACTGAAGCTTTCTTT	CSVAQGHTEAFF
NA	TRBD2	TRBV11-2	TRBJ2-3	TGTGCCAGCAGCCCAGGGGTAGCGGGGGGGCTAGATACGCAGTATTTT	CASSPGVAGGLDTQYF
NA	TRBD2	TRBV28	TRBJ2-7	TGTGCCAGCAGTTTACGGAGACTAGCGGGGGGATCCTACGAGCAGTACTTC	CASSLRRLAGGSYEQYF
once	NA	TRBV18	TRBJ1-1	TGTGCCAGCTCACCACGGCAGGGGACCTACACTGAAGCTTTCTTT	CASSPRQGTYTEAFF
once	NA	TRBV7-2	TRBJ1-6	TGTGCCAGCAGCCTCGCAACTTCGCGTAATTCACCCCTCCACTTT	CASSLATSRNSPLHF
NA	NA	TRBV23-1	TRBJ1-5	TGCGCCAGCAGTCAATCTATATCAGGGGTTAATCAGCCCCAGCATTTT	CASSQSISGVNQPQHF
NA	NA	TRBV6-5	TRBJ1-6	TGTGCCAGCAGTCTCTCCTATAATTCACCCCTCCACTTT	CASSLSYNSPLHF
NA	TRBD1	TRBV4-2	TRBJ1-4	TGTGCCAGCAGCCAAGAGTTGCCAGGGGGAAAAAAACTGTTTTTT	CASSQELPGGKKLFF
NA	NA	TRBV6-5	TRBJ2-3	TGTGCCAGCAGTCGTCGAAGAGATCGCACAGATACGCAGTATTTT	CASSRRRDRTDTQYF
few	NA	TRBV5-5	TRBJ2-7	TGTGCCAGCAGCCTGATGGACACTTACGAGCAGTACTTC	CASSLMDTYEQYF
NA	NA	TRBV10-1	TRBJ1-1	TGCGCCAGTGCGCCGAGGAGGAACACTGAAGCTTTCTTT	CASAPRRNTEAFF
NA	TRBD1	TRBV6-9	TRBJ2-7	TGTGCCAGGGAAGGGACAGCCACCTACGAGCAGTACTTC	CAREGTATYEQYF
NA	NA	TRBV6-5	TRBJ2-6	TGTGCCAGCAGTACCTCACCAGGGCCCAACGTCCTGACTTTC	CASSTSPGPNVLTF
NA	NA	TRBV5-1	TRBJ1-6	TGCGCCAGCAGCTTGGGATCCGGACAGCTTTCACCCCTCCACTTT	CASSLGSGQLSPLHF
once	NA	TRBV30	TRBJ1-4	TGTGCCTGGGGGGTAGGGGGGGCAGGTGAAAAACTGTTTTTT	CAWGVGGAGEKLFF
NA	NA	TRBV5-1	TRBJ1-4	TGCGCCAGCAGCTTTGGCAGTCTTAATGAAAAACTGTTTTTT	CASSFGSLNEKLFF
NA	NA	TRBV3-1/TRBV3-2	TRBJ2-5	TGTGCCAGCAGCCAAGGGACTACTAAAGAGACCCAGTACTTC	CASSQGTTKETQYF
NA	NA	TRBV5-1	TRBJ1-1	TGCGCCAGCAGCGCGGACAACCCAATGAACACTGAAGCTTTCTTT	CASSADNPMNTEAFF
NA	TRBD2	TRBV5-8	TRBJ2-3	TGTGCCAGCAGCTCGACACTAGCGGGGGGCACAGATACGCAGTATTTT	CASSSTLAGGTDTQYF
NA	TRBD2	TRBV11-2	TRBJ2-7	TGTGCCAGCAGCTCGGGGGGGGGCTTTTCCCACGAGCAGTACTTC	CASSSGGGFSHEQYF
NA	TRBD1	TRBV5-8	TRBJ2-1	TGTGCCAGCAGCCTGGGACAGGGAAGGAATGAGCAGTTCTTC	CASSLGQGRNEQFF
NA	TRBD1	TRBV29-1	TRBJ1-2	TGCAGCGTTGGATACAGGGGAAGTGGCTACACCTTC	CSVGYRGSGYTF
NA	NA	TRBV4-3	TRBJ1-6	TGCGCCAGCAGCCAAGAGGCTCACAATTCACCCCTCCACTTT	CASSQEAHNSPLHF
NA	TRBD2	TRBV6-2/TRBV6-3	TRBJ2-3	TGTGCCAGCAGCCGCCGACTAGCGGGGGGCCGGAGCACAGATACGCAGTATTTT	CASSRRLAGGRSTDTQYF
NA	TRBD1	TRBV27	TRBJ2-7	TGTGCCAGCAGTTTATACATGGACACCGGGACAGGGACCTACGAGCAGTACTTC	CASSLYMDTGTGTYEQYF
NA	TRBD1	TRBV7-9	TRBJ1-1	TGTGCCAGCAGCTTGGGACAGGGCAATGGATTGAGGAACACTGAAGCTTTCTTT	CASSLGQGNGLRNTEAFF
NA	TRBD1	TRBV2	TRBJ2-3	TGTGCCAGCAGTTTCGATGGACAGGGAACGCAGTATTTT	CASSFDGQGTQYF
NA	NA	TRBV9	TRBJ2-1	TGTGCCAGCAGCGCCGAGGGAGGGGGGCAGTTCTTC	CASSAEGGGQFF
NA	TRBD1	TRBV7-2	TRBJ2-5	TGTGCCAGCAGCGGACAGGTTAACCAAGAGACCCAGTACTTC	CASSGQVNQETQYF
NA	TRBD2	TRBV4-1	TRBJ2-5	TGCGCCAGCAGCCAAGCCACTAAGCCAGCGGGGGGCATAGAGACCCAGTACTTC	CASSQATKPAGGIETQYF
NA	TRBD1	TRBV18	TRBJ1-2	TGTGCCAGCTCACGACAGGGAAGGAACTATGGCTACACCTTC	CASSRQGRNYGYTF
NA	NA	TRBV5-4	TRBJ1-1	TGTGCCAGCAGCTCCCCATCGGCGGCGAACACTGAAGCTTTCTTT	CASSSPSAANTEAFF
NA	NA	TRBV27	TRBJ2-7	TGTGCCAGCAGTCCCACCGCGGCGGGCGAGCAGTACTTC	CASSPTAAGEQYF
NA	NA	TRBV18	TRBJ1-6	TGTGCCAGCTCACCAGATCAGTCACCCCTCCACTTT	CASSPDQSPLHF
few	NA	TRBV27	TRBJ1-5	TGTGCCAGCAGACAGGGCAATCAGCCCCAGCATTTT	CASRQGNQPQHF
NA	TRBD1	TRBV2	TRBJ2-7	TGTGCCAGCAGTGAATTTCCACTCGGGACAGGGGGTGGCGAGCAGTACTTC	CASSEFPLGTGGGEQYF
NA	NA	TRBV5-1	TRBJ1-1	TGCGCCAGCAGCTTGGCCGAGAAAATTTACACTGAAGCTTTCTTT	CASSLAEKIYTEAFF
NA	TRBD2	TRBV24-1	TRBJ2-7	TGTGCCACCAGTGCCTTGGGGGGGGGCGAGCAGTACTTC	CATSALGGGEQYF
NA	TRBD2	TRBV30	TRBJ2-5	TGTGCCTGTTTACTAGCGGGGGGCGAGACCCAGTACTTC	CACLLAGGETQYF
NA	TRBD1	TRBV6-5	TRBJ2-5	TGTGCCAGCAGTTACTCGTACAGGGGGCAGGAGACCCAGTACTTC	CASSYSYRGQETQYF
NA	NA	TRBV5-1	TRBJ1-3	TGCGCCAGCAGTTCAGGAAACACCATATATTTT	CASSSGNTIYF
NA	NA	TRBV2	TRBJ2-5	TGTGCCAGCAACCCGGGTTTGGAGACCCAGTACTTC	CASNPGLETQYF